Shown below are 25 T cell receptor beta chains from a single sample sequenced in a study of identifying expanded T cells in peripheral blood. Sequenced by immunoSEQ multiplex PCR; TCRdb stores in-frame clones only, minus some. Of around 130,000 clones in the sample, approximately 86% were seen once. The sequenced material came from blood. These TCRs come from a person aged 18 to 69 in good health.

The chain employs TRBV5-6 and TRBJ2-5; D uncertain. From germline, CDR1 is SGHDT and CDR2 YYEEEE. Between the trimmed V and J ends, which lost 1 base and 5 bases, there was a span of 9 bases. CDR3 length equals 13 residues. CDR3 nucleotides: TGTGCCAGCAGCTTGTTTAGCAGGGAGACCCAGTACTTC. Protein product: CASSLFSRETQYF.

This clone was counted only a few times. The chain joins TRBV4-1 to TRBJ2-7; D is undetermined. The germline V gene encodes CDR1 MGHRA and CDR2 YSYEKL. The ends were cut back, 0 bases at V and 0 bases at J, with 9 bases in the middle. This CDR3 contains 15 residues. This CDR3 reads CASSQETGSSYEQYF. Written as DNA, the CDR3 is TGCGCCAGCAGCCAAGAAACGGGCAGCTCCTACGAGCAGTACTTC.

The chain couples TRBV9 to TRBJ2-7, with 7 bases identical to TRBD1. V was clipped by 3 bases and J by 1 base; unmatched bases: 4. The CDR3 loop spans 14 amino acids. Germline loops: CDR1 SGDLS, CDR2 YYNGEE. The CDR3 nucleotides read TGTGCCAGCAGCGAGGGGGCCGGGTCCTACGAGCAGTACTTC. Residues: CASSEGAGSYEQYF.

The DNA for the CDR3 is TGTGCCAGCACCTACGACGGGGCGCCTAATCAGCCCCAGCATTTT. This codes for CASTYDGAPNQPQHF. V and J are TRBV6-6 and TRBJ1-5; tentatively, D is TRBD1 (5 bases). V gave up 7 bases and J gave up 4 bases, with 17 bases separating them. Germline V gives CDR1 MNHNY, CDR2 SVGAGI (reference sequence). The CDR3 extends over 15 amino acids.

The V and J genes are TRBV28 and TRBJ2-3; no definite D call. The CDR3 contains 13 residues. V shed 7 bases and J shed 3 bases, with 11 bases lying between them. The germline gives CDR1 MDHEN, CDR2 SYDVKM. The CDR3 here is CASISGPTDTQYF. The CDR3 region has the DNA TGTGCCAGCATCTCCGGACCAACAGATACGCAGTATTTT.

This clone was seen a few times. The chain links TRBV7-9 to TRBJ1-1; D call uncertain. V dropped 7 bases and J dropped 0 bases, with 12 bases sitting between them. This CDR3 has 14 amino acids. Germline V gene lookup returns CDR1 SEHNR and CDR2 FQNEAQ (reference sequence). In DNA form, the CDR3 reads TGTGCCAGCACCACCCCGGGTGTGAACACTGAAGCTTTCTTT. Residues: CASTTPGVNTEAFF.

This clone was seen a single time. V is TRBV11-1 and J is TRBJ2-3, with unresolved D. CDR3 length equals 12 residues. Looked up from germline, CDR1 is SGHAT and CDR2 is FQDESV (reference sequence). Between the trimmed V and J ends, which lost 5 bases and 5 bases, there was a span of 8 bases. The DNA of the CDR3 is TGTGCCAGCAGCGGGATAGGAGATACGCAGTATTTT. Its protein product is CASSGIGDTQYF.

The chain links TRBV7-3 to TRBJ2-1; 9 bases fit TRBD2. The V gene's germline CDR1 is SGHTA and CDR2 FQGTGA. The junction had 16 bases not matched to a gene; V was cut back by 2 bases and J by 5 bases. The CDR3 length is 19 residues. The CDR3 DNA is TGTGCCAGCAGCTTAGCGGGAGGGCCGGTTTCCCCCGGGCACAATGAGCAGTTCTTC. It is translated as CASSLAGGPVSPGHNEQFF. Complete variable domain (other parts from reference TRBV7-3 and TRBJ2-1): GAGVSQTPSNKVTEKGKYVELRCDPISGHTALYWYRQSLGQGPEFLIYFQGTGAADDSGLPNDRFFAVRPEGSVSTLKIQRTERGDSAVYLCASSLAGGPVSPGHNEQFFGPGTRLTVL.

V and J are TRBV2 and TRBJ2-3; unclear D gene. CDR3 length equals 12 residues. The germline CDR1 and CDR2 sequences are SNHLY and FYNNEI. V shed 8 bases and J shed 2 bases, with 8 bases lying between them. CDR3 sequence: CASRKDTDTQYF. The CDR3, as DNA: TGTGCCAGCCGGAAGGACACAGATACGCAGTATTTT.

The CDR3 sequence is CASRGQGGNTEAFF. CDR3 nucleotides: TGCGCCAGCAGAGGACAGGGTGGGAACACTGAAGCTTTCTTT. This sequence joins TRBV5-1 and TRBJ1-1, with TRBD1 matching over 8 bases. Germline CDR1 reads SGHRS; CDR2 reads YFSETQ. There are 14 residues in the CDR3. V gave up 5 bases and J gave up 1 base; unmatched junction bases: 4.

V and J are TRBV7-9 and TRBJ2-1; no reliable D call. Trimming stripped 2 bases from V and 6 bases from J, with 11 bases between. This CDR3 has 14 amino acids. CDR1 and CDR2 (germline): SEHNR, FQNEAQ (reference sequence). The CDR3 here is CASSLSLGSNEQFF. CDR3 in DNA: TGTGCCAGCAGCTTATCTCTGGGGTCCAATGAGCAGTTCTTC. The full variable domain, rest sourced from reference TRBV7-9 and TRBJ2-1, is DTGVSQNPRHKITKRGQNVTFRCDPISEHNRLYWYRQTLGQGPEFLTYFQNEAQLEKSRLLSDRFSAERPKGSFSTLEIQRTEQGDSAMYLCASSLSLGSNEQFFGPGTRLTVL.

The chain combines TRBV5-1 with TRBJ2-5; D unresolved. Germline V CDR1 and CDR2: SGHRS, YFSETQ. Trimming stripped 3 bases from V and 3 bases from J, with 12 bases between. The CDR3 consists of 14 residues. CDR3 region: CASSSGHREETQYF. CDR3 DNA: TGCGCCAGCAGCTCCGGGCACCGGGAAGAGACCCAGTACTTC.

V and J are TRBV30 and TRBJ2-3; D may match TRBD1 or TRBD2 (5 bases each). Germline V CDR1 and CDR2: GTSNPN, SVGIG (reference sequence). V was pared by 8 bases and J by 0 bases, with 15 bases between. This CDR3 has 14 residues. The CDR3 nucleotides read TGTGCCCGGGACCCGACATTTAGCACAGATACGCAGTATTTT. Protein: CARDPTFSTDTQYF. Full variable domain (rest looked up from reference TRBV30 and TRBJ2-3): SQTIHQWPATLVQPVGSPLSLECTVEGTSNPNLYWYRQAAGRGLQLLFYSVGIGQISSEVPQNLSASRPQDRQFILSSKKLLLSDSGFYLCARDPTFSTDTQYFGPGTRLTVL.

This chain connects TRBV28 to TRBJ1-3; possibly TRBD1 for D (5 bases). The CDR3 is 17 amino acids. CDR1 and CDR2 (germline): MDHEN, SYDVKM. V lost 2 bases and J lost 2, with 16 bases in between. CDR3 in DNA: TGTGCCAGCAGTTTAGCAGCAGGGATGAATACTGGAAACACCATATATTTT. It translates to CASSLAAGMNTGNTIYF.

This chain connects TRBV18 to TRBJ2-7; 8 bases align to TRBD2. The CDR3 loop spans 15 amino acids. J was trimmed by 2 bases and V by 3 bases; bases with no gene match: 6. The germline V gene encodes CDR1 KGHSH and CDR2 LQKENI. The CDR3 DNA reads TGTGCCAGCTCACCGAGGGTAGCGGGGCCCTACGAGCAGTACTTC. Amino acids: CASSPRVAGPYEQYF.

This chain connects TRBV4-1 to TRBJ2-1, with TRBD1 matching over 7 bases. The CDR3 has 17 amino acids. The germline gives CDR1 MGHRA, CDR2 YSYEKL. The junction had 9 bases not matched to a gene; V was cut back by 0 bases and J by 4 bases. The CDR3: CASSQDPGQTVYNEQFF. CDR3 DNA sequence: TGCGCCAGCAGCCAAGATCCGGGACAGACGGTGTACAATGAGCAGTTCTTC.

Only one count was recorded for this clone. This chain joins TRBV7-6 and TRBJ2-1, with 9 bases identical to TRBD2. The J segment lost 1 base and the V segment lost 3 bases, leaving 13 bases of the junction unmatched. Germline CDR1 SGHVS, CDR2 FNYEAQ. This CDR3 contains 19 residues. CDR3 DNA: TGTGCCAGCAGCTTGCCCAGCGGGGGGCCTCCAGGGTCCTACAATGAGCAGTTCTTC. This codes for CASSLPSGGPPGSYNEQFF.

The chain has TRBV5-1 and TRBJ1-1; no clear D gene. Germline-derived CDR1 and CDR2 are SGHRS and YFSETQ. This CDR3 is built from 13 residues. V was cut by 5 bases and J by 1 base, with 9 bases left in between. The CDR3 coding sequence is TGCGCCAGCAGTCAAGGCCGGAACACTGAAGCTTTCTTT. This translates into CASSQGRNTEAFF.

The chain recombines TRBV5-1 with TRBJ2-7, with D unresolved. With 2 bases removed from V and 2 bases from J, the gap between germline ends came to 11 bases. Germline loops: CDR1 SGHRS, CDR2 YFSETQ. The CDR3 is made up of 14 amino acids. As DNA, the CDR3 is TGCGCCAGCAGCTTTTCCTCGCCCCCCTACGAGCAGTACTTC. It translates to CASSFSSPPYEQYF. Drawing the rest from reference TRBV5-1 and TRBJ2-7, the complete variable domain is KAGVTQTPRYLIKTRGQQVTLSCSPISGHRSVSWYQQTPGQGLQFLFEYFSETQRNKGNFPGRFSGRQFSNSRSEMNVSTLELGDSALYLCASSFSSPPYEQYFGPGTRLTVT.

This chain's CDR3 is CASRLDSTYGYTF. As DNA, the CDR3 is TGTGCCAGCAGGCTGGACAGCACCTATGGCTACACCTTC. The rearrangement joins TRBV6-1 to TRBJ1-2; D perhaps matches TRBD1 (6 bases). Trimming took off 6 bases at V and 4 bases at J, with 12 bases between the two ends. Germline V gene lookup returns CDR1 MNHNS and CDR2 SASEGT. This CDR3 has 13 amino acids.

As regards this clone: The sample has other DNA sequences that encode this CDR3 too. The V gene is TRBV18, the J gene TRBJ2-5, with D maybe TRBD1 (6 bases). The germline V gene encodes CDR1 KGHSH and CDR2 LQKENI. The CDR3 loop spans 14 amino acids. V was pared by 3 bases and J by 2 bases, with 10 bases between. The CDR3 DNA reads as TGTGCCAGCTCACCCAGGACAGATCAAGAGACCCAGTACTTC. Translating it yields CASSPRTDQETQYF.

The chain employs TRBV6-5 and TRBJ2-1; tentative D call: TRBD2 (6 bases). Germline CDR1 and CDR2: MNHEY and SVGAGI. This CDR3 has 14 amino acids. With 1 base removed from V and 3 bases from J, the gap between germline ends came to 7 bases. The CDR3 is CASSYYSGYNEQFF. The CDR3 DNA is TGTGCCAGCAGTTACTATAGCGGCTACAATGAGCAGTTCTTC.

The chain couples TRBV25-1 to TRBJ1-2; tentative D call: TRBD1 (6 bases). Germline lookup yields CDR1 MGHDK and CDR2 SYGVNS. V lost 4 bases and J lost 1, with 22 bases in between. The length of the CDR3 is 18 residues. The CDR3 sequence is CASSGIPGRQEVNYGYTF. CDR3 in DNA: TGTGCCAGCAGTGGAATCCCGGGACGACAGGAAGTTAACTATGGCTACACCTTC.

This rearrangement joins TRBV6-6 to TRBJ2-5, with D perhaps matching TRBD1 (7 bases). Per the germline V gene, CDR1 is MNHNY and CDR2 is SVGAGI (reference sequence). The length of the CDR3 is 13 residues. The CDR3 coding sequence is TGTGCAGCAGGGGGGACCAACCAAGAGACCCAGTACTTC. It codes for CAAGGTNQETQYF.

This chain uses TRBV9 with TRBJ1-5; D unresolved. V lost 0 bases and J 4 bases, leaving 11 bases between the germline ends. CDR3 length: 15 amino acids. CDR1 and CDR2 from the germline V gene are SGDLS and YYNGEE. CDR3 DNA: TGTGCCAGCAGCGTAGGATCTGGAGTAAATCAGCCCCAGCATTTT. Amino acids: CASSVGSGVNQPQHF.